The 15 T cell receptor beta chains below were found in one sample sequenced in a study of tumor and adjacent non-tumor tissue in lung cancer. No cell sorting was done before RNA was extracted from the tissue. Three rounds of nested PCR, following a modified ARM-PCR protocol, produced the TCRbeta library. TCRdb independently ran MiXCR on the multiplex PCR reads; one entry per CDR3 protein. Of about 110,000 distinct CDR3 sequences in the sample, around 80% were seen once. Sequenced material: lung tumor tissue. Receptors were obtained from a woman aged 55-69 years with non-small cell lung cancer.

This clonotype was seen only a few times. The junction shows a germline mismatch at one end, possibly a read error. The chain links TRBV20-1 to TRBJ2-7; D remains unclear. This CDR3 comprises 16 residues. Looked up from germline, CDR1 is DFQATT and CDR2 is SNEGSKA (reference sequence). For the CDR3, the DNA is TGTAGTGCTAGAATCCCCACCCTTATAGGCTCTTACGAGCAGTACTTC. Encoded protein: CSARIPTLIGSYEQYF.

Concerning this clonotype: The junction departs from germline at one end; a sequencing error may be responsible. The chain links TRBV11-3 to TRBJ2-5; TRBD1 matches 9 bases. This CDR3 is 16 amino acids long. Germline V gene lookup returns CDR1 SGHNT and CDR2 YENEEA. DNA of the CDR3: TGTGCCAGCAGCTTAGAGGGGACAGGGATACAACAGACCCGGTACTTC. This encodes CASSLEGTGIQQTRYF. Filled out from reference TRBV11-3 and TRBJ2-5, the complete variable domain reads EAGVVQSPRYKIIEKKQPVAFWCNPISGHNTLYWYLQNLGQGPELLIRYENEEAVDDSQLPKDRFSAERLKGVDSTLKIQPAELGDSAVYLCASSLEGTGIQQTRYFGPGTRLLVL.

On this clonotype itself: This may arise from a read error, as a much more abundant clone is one base away. V gene TRBV29-1 combines with J gene TRBJ2-1; 9 positions match TRBD1. The CDR3 extends over 15 amino acids. Germline CDR1 SQVTM, CDR2 ANQGSEA. CDR3 region: CSVDTPGQGFNEKFF. The CDR3 DNA reads TGCAGCGTGGATACTCCGGGACAGGGTTTCAATGAGAAGTTCTTC.

The table lists this clonotype with a count of one. The junction does not match germline at one end; this may be a read error. This rearrangement joins TRBV6-6 to TRBJ2-7, with 9 positions matching TRBD2. In germline, CDR1 is MNHNY, CDR2 SVGAGI (reference sequence). The CDR3 has 15 residues. The CDR3 region has the DNA TGTGCCAGCAGTTACGGGACTAGCATATCCTACGAGGAGTACTTC. This gives the protein CASSYGTSISYEEYF.

A word on this clonotype: This could be a read error, since a much larger clone is one nucleotide away. This chain joins TRBV4-1 and TRBJ1-5; D call uncertain. The CDR3 length is 13 residues. Germline lookup yields CDR1 MGHRA and CDR2 YSYEKL. Here the CDR3 reads CASNQVAHQPQHF. Written as DNA, the CDR3 is TGCGCCAGCAACCAAGTTGCCCACCAGCCCCAGCATTTT.

A word on this clonotype: A read error is possible here, since a much larger clone lies one base away. The V and J genes are TRBV6-5 and TRBJ2-7, with 7 bases matching TRBD2. This CDR3 is 14 amino acids long. Germline assignment: CDR1 MNHEY and CDR2 SVGAGI. CDR3 residues: CVSSPGTKSYEQYF. CDR3 DNA sequence: TGTGTCAGCAGCCCCGGGACTAAATCCTACGAGCAGTACTTC.

For this clonotype: At one end, the junction sequence differs from germline, possibly due to a read error. This chain joins TRBV4-1 and TRBJ2-1; TRBD1 aligns across 7 bases. Germline V CDR1 and CDR2: MGHRA, YSYEKL. The CDR3 runs 16 residues. Here the CDR3 DNA reads TGCGCCAGCAGCCCCCCGGGACAGAGCTCCTACAATGGGCAGCTCTTC. As protein: CASSPPGQSSYNGQLF.

To note about this clonotype: The CDR3 ends on some other residue instead of the conserved phenylalanine or tryptophan, so this is likely a read error. V gene TRBV20-1 combines with J gene TRBJ2-1; weak D call: TRBD2 (7 bases). Germline loops: CDR1 DFQATT, CDR2 SNEGSKA (reference sequence). The CDR3 consists of 16 residues. The CDR3, as DNA: TGCAGTGCTAGAGAGGGTCAAGGGGGGGCGTACAATAAGCAGTTCCTC. Its translation is CSAREGQGGAYNKQFL.

About this clonotype: A read error may explain this, as a much larger clone is one base away. J is TRBJ2-1 and V is TRBV28; D could derive from TRBD1 or TRBD2 (5 bases each). Germline V gene sequence: CDR1 MDHEN, CDR2 SYDVKM. The CDR3 covers 16 residues. DNA of the CDR3: TGTGTCAGCAGTCACCGGGGCCACAGAACGTACAATGAGCAGTTCTTC. This sequence encodes CVSSHRGHRTYNEQFF.

Comments on this clonotype: A much larger clone lies a single base off, so this may be a read error. This chain uses TRBV20-1 with TRBJ2-3; 8 bases agree with TRBD2. The junction had 5 bases not matched to a gene; V was cut back by 2 bases and J by 1 base. The CDR3 length is 15 residues. Germline CDR1 and CDR2: DFQATT and SNEGSKA (reference sequence). This CDR3 reads CSARQRGSGTDTQYF. CDR3 bases: TGCAGTGCTAGACAGCGGGGGAGCGGCACAGATACGCAGTATTTT.

Of note for this clonotype: Mismatch with germline at one junction end may stem from a read error. The genes are TRBV20-1 and TRBJ1-2; 8 bases are shared with TRBD1. Germline CDR1 is DFQATT and CDR2 is SNEGSKA (reference sequence). CDR3 length: 14 residues. The CDR3 nucleotides read TGCAGTCCTAGAGAACAGGGGGGATTGGACGCCTACACCTTC. As protein: CSPREQGGLDAYTF.

To note about this clonotype: Relative to the germline gene, one junction end is altered; a read error may explain this. V gene TRBV7-7 combines with J gene TRBJ2-2, with a tentative D call TRBD2 (5 bases). The CDR3 runs to 14 residues. Germline-derived CDR1 and CDR2 are SSHAT and FNYEAQ (reference sequence). CDR3 bases: TGTGCTAGCAGGACCGGGGATCACACCGGGGAGCTGCTTTTT. This encodes CASRTGDHTGELLF.

Regarding this clonotype: This CDR3 fails to terminate in the conserved phenylalanine or tryptophan, so it likely reflects a read error. The chain has TRBV11-1 and TRBJ2-1; D is undetermined. CDR3 length equals 14 residues. CDR1 and CDR2 from the germline V gene are SGHAT and FQDESV (reference sequence). CDR3 residues: CVSSRASSYNEQFI. CDR3 in DNA: TGTGTCAGCAGTCGGGCAAGCTCCTACAATGAGCAGTTCATC.

This clonotype has only one observation. The CDR3 does not close with the conserved phenylalanine or tryptophan, likely indicating a read error. No DNA is shown, since the ends of the CDR3 on it are uncertain; the CDR3 is the one TCRdb lists. J is TRBJ2-7 and V is TRBV4-3; the D call TRBD1 from the table was never checked on the DNA. CDR1 LGHNA and CDR2 YSLEER come from the germline V gene. Termini included, the CDR3 measures 14 amino acids. CDR3 loop: CASSQARTGTEQYL.

The V and J genes are TRBV6-5 and TRBJ2-4, with D possibly being TRBD2 (5 bases). Trimming shortened V by 5 bases and J by 7 bases, and 12 bases separated the two germline ends. The CDR3 extends over 13 amino acids. CDR1 and CDR2 (germline): MNHEY, SVGAGI. The CDR3 loop is CASSDLTGNIQYF. The CDR3 region has the DNA TGTGCCAGCAGTGACCTAACGGGGAACATTCAGTACTTC.